The 26 T cell receptor beta chains presented below share a single source sample, sequenced in a study of T cell responses to AZD1222 COVID-19 vaccine. Some clones are missing from TCRdb's copy, which holds only in-frame ones; the method was immunoSEQ multiplex PCR. The top ten hold about 4.8% of the sample, which has roughly 140,000 clones, approximately 91% seen once. This material consisted of peripheral blood, taken on day 0 of AZD1222 vaccination. The receptors shown here come from an adult in good health.

The gene calls are TRBV7-9 and TRBJ1-1, with D possibly being TRBD1 (5 bases). The length of the CDR3 is 14 residues. The germline V and J ends were trimmed by 5 bases and 1 base, with 11 bases remaining between them. The germline V gene has CDR1 SEHNR and CDR2 FQNEAQ (reference sequence). In DNA, the CDR3 is TGTGCCAGCAGCCCGCACACAGGGAACACTGAAGCTTTCTTT. Encoded protein: CASSPHTGNTEAFF.

The chain carries TRBV19 and TRBJ2-1; TRBD2 agrees at 13 bases. After removal of 8 bases from V and 7 bases from J, the junction contained 5 bases not matched to a gene. CDR1 LNHDA and CDR2 SQIVND come from the germline V gene (reference sequence). This CDR3 has 14 residues. The CDR3: CASRTSGSLNEQFF. The CDR3 DNA sequence: TGTGCCAGTCGGACTAGCGGGAGCCTAAATGAGCAGTTCTTC.

The chain couples TRBV19 to TRBJ2-2, with 12 bases identical to TRBD2. CDR1 and CDR2 (germline): LNHDA, SQIVND (reference sequence). Losses at the gene ends were 3 bases for V and 0 bases for J; bases not matched to a gene: 11. The CDR3 length is 20 residues. CDR3 amino acids: CASSIPPLAGGFANTGELFF. Written as DNA, the CDR3 is TGTGCCAGTAGTATTCCCCCTCTAGCGGGGGGGTTCGCGAACACCGGGGAGCTGTTTTTT. Filled out from reference TRBV19 and TRBJ2-2, the complete variable domain reads DGGITQSPKYLFRKEGQNVTLSCEQNLNHDAMYWYRQDPGQGLRLIYYSQIVNDFQKGDIAEGYSVSREKKESFPLTVTSAQKNPTAFYLCASSIPPLAGGFANTGELFFGEGSRLTVL.

This chain uses TRBV2 with TRBJ1-1; no firm D call. V was pared by 6 bases and J by 1 base, with 9 bases between. The CDR3 is 13 amino acids. Germline V CDR1 and CDR2: SNHLY, FYNNEI. The CDR3 here is CASRKDGNTEAFF. CDR3 sequence (DNA): TGTGCCAGCAGGAAAGACGGGAACACTGAAGCTTTCTTT.

V and J are TRBV27 and TRBJ2-7; the match to TRBD1 covers 9 bases. The germline gives CDR1 MNHEY, CDR2 SMNVEV (reference sequence). The CDR3 is made up of 15 amino acids. Trimming took 6 bases from V and 3 from J; bases not matched to a gene: 9. The CDR3 here is CASSTSGTGYYEQYF. The DNA of the CDR3 is TGTGCCAGCAGCACCTCCGGGACAGGGTACTACGAGCAGTACTTC.

The gene calls are TRBV5-5 and TRBJ2-7; TRBD1 is a possible D gene (5 bases). V shed 0 bases and J shed 3 bases, with 13 bases lying between them. CDR1 is SGHKS, CDR2 YYEKEE, per germline (reference sequence). This CDR3 has 15 amino acids. The CDR3 sequence is CASSLEGWGGYEQYF. CDR3 nucleotides: TGTGCCAGCAGCTTGGAGGGGTGGGGTGGCTACGAGCAGTACTTC.

The chain combines TRBV27 with TRBJ1-4; D is unclear. CDR3 length: 14 residues. Trimming took 5 bases from V and 3 from J, leaving 10 bases between them. Germline V gene lookup returns CDR1 MNHEY and CDR2 SMNVEV (reference sequence). CDR3 coding DNA: TGTGCCAGCAGTCTCCTCGGAGCTAATGAAAAACTGTTTTTT. Its translation: CASSLLGANEKLFF.

The rearrangement links TRBV5-8 to TRBJ1-2; D is unresolved. Germline V CDR1 and CDR2: SGHTS, YDEGEE. V was shortened by 0 bases and J by 4 bases, with 13 bases between the two germline ends. The CDR3 loop spans 15 amino acids. The CDR3 protein is CASSLARDRTYGYTF. The DNA of the CDR3 is TGTGCCAGCAGCTTGGCAAGGGATCGAACCTATGGCTACACCTTC.

The CDR3 DNA follows: TGTGCCAGCAGCTTAACGGGGACAGATACGCAGTATTTT. Translating it yields CASSLTGTDTQYF. The gene calls are TRBV5-5 and TRBJ2-3; maybe TRBD2 (5 bases). Germline V gives CDR1 SGHKS, CDR2 YYEKEE (reference sequence). V lost 2 bases and J 3 bases, leaving 7 bases between the germline ends. CDR3 length equals 13 residues.

The chain is built from TRBV25-1 and TRBJ1-6, with TRBD1 identical over 9 bases. V shed 0 bases and J 8 bases; nucleotides not matched to a gene: 5. CDR1 MGHDK and CDR2 SYGVNS come from the germline V gene. This CDR3 region has 16 residues. The CDR3 sequence: CASSEYIGTGYSPLHF. The CDR3 bases are TGTGCCAGCAGTGAATATATTGGGACAGGGTATTCACCCCTCCACTTT.

The chain has TRBV6-6 and TRBJ1-1, with D uncertain. The germline gives CDR1 MNHNY, CDR2 SVGAGI (reference sequence). The CDR3 totals 15 residues. V gave up 0 bases and J gave up 3 bases, with 11 bases separating them. The CDR3: CASSYSSIGYTEAFF. The CDR3 DNA follows: TGTGCCAGCAGTTACTCTAGTATAGGGTACACTGAAGCTTTCTTT.

The rearrangement uses TRBV6-5 and TRBJ1-5, with 7 bases that match TRBD1. Germline V gene sequence: CDR1 MNHEY, CDR2 SVGAGI. The CDR3 has 14 amino acids. J was trimmed by 3 bases and V by 6 bases; bases with no gene match: 5. Written as DNA, the CDR3 is TGTGCCAGCAGCGACAGGGCCTCCAATCAGCCCCAGCATTTT. Translation: CASSDRASNQPQHF.

This sequence joins TRBV27 and TRBJ2-1; D is unclear. The CDR3 consists of 14 residues. Germline V gene sequence: CDR1 MNHEY, CDR2 SMNVEV (reference sequence). V lost 9 bases and J 5 bases, leaving 17 bases between the germline ends. CDR3 sequence (DNA): TGTGCCAGTGGTGTCGGTGAGTTGCACAATGAGCAGTTCTTC. It codes for CASGVGELHNEQFF.

This rearrangement joins TRBV5-8 to TRBJ1-5, with D uncertain. Per the germline V gene, CDR1 is SGHTS and CDR2 is YDEGEE. The CDR3 totals 17 residues. V lost 2 bases, J lost 0 bases, and 15 bases lay in between. The CDR3 nucleotides are TGTGCCAGCAGCTTACGGACCGGGAGTTATAGCAATCAGCCCCAGCATTTT. Translation: CASSLRTGSYSNQPQHF.

The chain couples TRBV28 to TRBJ2-2; D not certain. Germline V CDR1 and CDR2: MDHEN, SYDVKM. V shed 10 bases and J shed 1 base, with 16 bases lying between them. The CDR3 contains 15 residues. DNA for the CDR3: TGTGCCACCCTGGGCCTTTTCTGGAACACCGGGGAGCTGTTTTTT. It is translated as CATLGLFWNTGELFF.

The V and J genes are TRBV5-6 and TRBJ1-5; unclear D gene. Germline V gene lookup returns CDR1 SGHDT and CDR2 YYEEEE. V lost 4 bases to trimming and J lost 4 bases, with 6 bases between them. The CDR3 covers 12 residues. The CDR3 loop reads CASSNGNQPQHF. CDR3 bases: TGTGCCAGCAGCAATGGGAATCAGCCCCAGCATTTT.

This clone was recorded only once. This sequence joins TRBV3-1 (or the pseudogene TRBV3-2) and TRBJ1-2; no clear D. V gave up 4 bases and J gave up 4 bases, with 10 bases separating them. Germline V CDR1 and CDR2: LGHDT, YNNKEL (reference sequence). The CDR3 runs to 13 residues. This CDR3 is CASSPGDFYGYTF. The CDR3 DNA follows: TGTGCCAGCAGCCCAGGCGACTTCTATGGCTACACCTTC.

This clone was recorded only once. V gene TRBV28 combines with J gene TRBJ1-4, with D possibly TRBD1 on 5 matching bases. V was shortened by 6 bases and J by 0 bases, with 14 bases between the two germline ends. This CDR3 is built from 16 residues. From germline, CDR1 is MDHEN and CDR2 SYDVKM. The CDR3 loop is CASSSPMGATNEKLFF. Here the CDR3 DNA reads TGTGCCAGCAGCAGCCCAATGGGGGCAACTAATGAAAAACTGTTTTTT.

The genes are TRBV12-1 and TRBJ1-4; the table's D gene call, TRBD1, was not cross checked with the DNA. TRBV12-1 is described as a pseudogene. The CDR3 is 15 residues long. CDR3: CASSLIQGANEKLFF. CDR3 DNA sequence: TGTGCCAGCAGCTTGATACAGGGTGCTAATGAAAAACTGTTTTTT.

This clone was observed a few times. The chain links TRBV6-6 to TRBJ1-2; D is uncertain. The germline V and J ends were trimmed by 6 bases and 8 bases, with 13 bases remaining between them. Germline CDR1 reads MNHNY; CDR2 reads SVGAGI (reference sequence). The CDR3 loop spans 12 amino acids. The CDR3 DNA sequence: TGTGCCAGCAGGCCCGGGCCTCGGGGCTACACCTTC. Amino acid sequence: CASRPGPRGYTF.

This rearrangement joins TRBV2 to TRBJ1-1; D remains unclear. The CDR3 loop spans 12 amino acids. Germline CDR1 SNHLY, CDR2 FYNNEI. Trimming shortened V by 8 bases and J by 6 bases, and 13 bases separated the two germline ends. This CDR3 reads CASHSGSAEAFF. DNA for the CDR3: TGTGCCAGCCATTCTGGGTCGGCTGAAGCTTTCTTT.

The chain recombines TRBV5-1 with TRBJ2-7, with 8 positions matching TRBD1. CDR1 and CDR2 (germline): SGHRS, YFSETQ. Germline trimming cut 3 bases from V and 2 bases from J; bases unmatched to any gene: 4. The CDR3 loop spans 14 amino acids. The CDR3 region is CASSSETGAYEQYF. In DNA form, the CDR3 reads TGCGCCAGCAGCTCCGAGACAGGGGCCTACGAGCAGTACTTC. Supplemented by reference TRBV5-1 and TRBJ2-7, the full variable domain reads KAGVTQTPRYLIKTRGQQVTLSCSPISGHRSVSWYQQTPGQGLQFLFEYFSETQRNKGNFPGRFSGRQFSNSRSEMNVSTLELGDSALYLCASSSETGAYEQYFGPGTRLTVT.

V gene TRBV3-1 (or the pseudogene TRBV3-2) combines with J gene TRBJ2-7; TRBD1 is a possible D gene (6 bases). V dropped 4 bases and J dropped 2 bases, with 9 bases sitting between them. This CDR3 has 13 residues. The germline V gene has CDR1 LGHDT and CDR2 YNNKEL (reference sequence). This CDR3 reads CASSRQETYEQYF. For the CDR3, the DNA is TGTGCCAGCAGCCGACAGGAGACCTACGAGCAGTACTTC.

The V call is TRBV30, the J call TRBJ2-1; D gene unclear. Germline V lookup: CDR1 GTSNPN, CDR2 SVGIG (reference sequence). Trimming removed 2 bases at V and 7 bases at J, with 6 bases between. CDR3 length: 11 residues. Here the CDR3 reads CAWSLWNEQFF. CDR3 DNA sequence: TGTGCCTGGAGTCTCTGGAATGAGCAGTTCTTC.

The chain joins TRBV4-1 to TRBJ1-6; D is unclear. The V gene lost 3 bases and the J gene lost 13 bases, with 10 bases spanning the gap. This CDR3 comprises 12 residues. The germline V gene has CDR1 MGHRA and CDR2 YSYEKL. In DNA form, the CDR3 reads TGCGCCAGCAGCCATTCATCCGTTCCCCTCCACTTT. This gives the protein CASSHSSVPLHF.

This clone was seen more than once but under ten times. DNA of the CDR3: TGTGCCAGCAGTTACTCGGCGGGGGTGGACTATGGCTACACCTTC. Its translation is CASSYSAGVDYGYTF. This chain uses TRBV6-2 or TRBV6-3 with TRBJ1-2; maybe TRBD1 (5 bases). Germline CDR1 and CDR2: MNHEY and SVGEGT. CDR3 size: 15 residues. V was shortened by 0 bases and J by 3 bases, with 11 bases between the two germline ends.